This TCR beta chain comes out of a study of T cells in Graves' hyperthyroidism and ophthalmopathy. Ten or more counts support this clonotype. Its antigen remains unidentified. Researchers amplified the TCR beta CDR3 regions from RNA transcripts. The HTBI set primed first-round TCR CDR3 RT-PCR. TCRdb called the multiplex PCR reads again in MiXCR, with one record for every CDR3 protein. The sample lists about 600,000 distinct CDR3 sequences, about 14% occurring once. Broader study findings: Before onset, ophthalmopathy was predicted by the model a median 6.5 months earlier.

The CDR3 loop spans 18 amino acids. With V trimmed by 4 bases and J by 3 bases, 10 bases remained unmatched. CDR1 SGHAT and CDR2 FQNNGV come from the germline V gene. The specimen sequenced was blood. The chain joins TRBV11-2 to TRBJ1-5, with TRBD1 matching 12 bases. The sequence was collected from a woman aged 50 to 60 with Graves' ophthalmopathy. The CDR3 region has the DNA TGTGCCAGCAGCTCGCATCTTCCGGGACAGGGGGCCAATCAGCCCCAGCATTTT. It yields the protein CASSSHLPGQGANQPQHF.